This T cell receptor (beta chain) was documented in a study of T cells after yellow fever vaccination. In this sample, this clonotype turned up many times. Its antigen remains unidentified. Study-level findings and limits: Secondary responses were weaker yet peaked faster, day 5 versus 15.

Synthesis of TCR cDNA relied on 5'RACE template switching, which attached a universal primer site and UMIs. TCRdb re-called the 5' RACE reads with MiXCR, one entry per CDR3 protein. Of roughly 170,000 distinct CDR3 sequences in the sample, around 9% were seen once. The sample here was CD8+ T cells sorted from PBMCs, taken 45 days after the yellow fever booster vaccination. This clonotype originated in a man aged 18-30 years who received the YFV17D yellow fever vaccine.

DNA for the CDR3: TGTGCCACCAGCAGAGAGGGTGGCAGACACGATGAGCAGTTCTTC. Translating it yields CATSREGGRHDEQFF. The chain couples TRBV15 to TRBJ2-1, with D hard to call. The CDR3 covers 15 residues. V lost 0 bases to trimming and J lost 8 bases, with 14 bases between them. The V gene's germline CDR1 is LNHNV and CDR2 YYDKDF (reference sequence).